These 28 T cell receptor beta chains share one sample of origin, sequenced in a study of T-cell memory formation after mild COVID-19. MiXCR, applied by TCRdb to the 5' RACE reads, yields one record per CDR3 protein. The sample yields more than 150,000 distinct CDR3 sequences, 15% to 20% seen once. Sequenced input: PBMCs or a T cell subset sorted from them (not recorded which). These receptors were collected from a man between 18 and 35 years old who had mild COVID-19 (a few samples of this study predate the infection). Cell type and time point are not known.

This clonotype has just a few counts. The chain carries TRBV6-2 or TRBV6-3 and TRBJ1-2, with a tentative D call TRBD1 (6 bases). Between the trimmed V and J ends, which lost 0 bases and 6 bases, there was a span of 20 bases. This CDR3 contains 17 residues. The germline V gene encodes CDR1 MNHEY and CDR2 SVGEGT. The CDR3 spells CASSYSLGQNSRDGYTF. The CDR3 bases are TGTGCCAGCAGTTACTCACTGGGACAAAACTCTCGGGATGGCTACACCTTC.

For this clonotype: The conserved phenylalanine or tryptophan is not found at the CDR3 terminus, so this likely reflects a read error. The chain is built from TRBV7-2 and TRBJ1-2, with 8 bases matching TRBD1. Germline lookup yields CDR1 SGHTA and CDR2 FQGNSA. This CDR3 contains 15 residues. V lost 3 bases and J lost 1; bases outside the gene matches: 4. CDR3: CASSLGTGVNYGYTL. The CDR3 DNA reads TGTGCCAGCAGCTTGGGGACAGGAGTTAACTATGGCTACACCTTA.

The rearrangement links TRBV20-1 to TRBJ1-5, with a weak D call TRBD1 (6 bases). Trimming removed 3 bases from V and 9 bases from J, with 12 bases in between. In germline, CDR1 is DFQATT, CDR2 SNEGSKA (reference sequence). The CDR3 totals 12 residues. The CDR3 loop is CSARDRLGPQHF. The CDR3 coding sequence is TGCAGTGCTAGGGACAGATTGGGGCCCCAGCATTTT.

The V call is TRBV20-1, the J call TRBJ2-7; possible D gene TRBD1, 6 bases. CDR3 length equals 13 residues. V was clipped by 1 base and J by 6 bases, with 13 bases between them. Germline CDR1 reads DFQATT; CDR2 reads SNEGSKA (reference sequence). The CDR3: CSARANRAGEQYV. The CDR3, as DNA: TGCAGTGCTAGAGCAAACAGGGCAGGCGAGCAGTACGTC.

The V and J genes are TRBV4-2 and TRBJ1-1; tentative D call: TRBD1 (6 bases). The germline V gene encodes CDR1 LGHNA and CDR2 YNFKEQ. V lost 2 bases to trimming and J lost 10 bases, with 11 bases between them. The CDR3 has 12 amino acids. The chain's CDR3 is CASSQPSGAAFF. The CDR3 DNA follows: TGTGCCAGCAGCCAACCGTCAGGGGCAGCTTTCTTT.

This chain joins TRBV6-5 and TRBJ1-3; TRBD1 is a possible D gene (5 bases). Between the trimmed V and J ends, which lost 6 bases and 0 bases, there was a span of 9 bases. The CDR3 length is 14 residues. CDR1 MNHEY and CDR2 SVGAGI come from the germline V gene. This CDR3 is CASSLGHSGNTIYF. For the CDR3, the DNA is TGTGCCAGCAGCCTCGGACACTCTGGAAACACCATATATTTT.

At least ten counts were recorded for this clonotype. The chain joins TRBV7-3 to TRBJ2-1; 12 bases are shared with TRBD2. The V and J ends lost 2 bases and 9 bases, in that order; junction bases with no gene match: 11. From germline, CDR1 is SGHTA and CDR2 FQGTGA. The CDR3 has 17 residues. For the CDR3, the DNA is TGTGCCAGCAGCTTACATAGCGGACTAGCGGGGACGGGTGAGCAGTTCTTC. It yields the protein CASSLHSGLAGTGEQFF. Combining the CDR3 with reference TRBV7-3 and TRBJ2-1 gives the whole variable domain GAGVSQTPSNKVTEKGKYVELRCDPISGHTALYWYRQSLGQGPEFLIYFQGTGAADDSGLPNDRFFAVRPEGSVSTLKIQRTERGDSAVYLCASSLHSGLAGTGEQFFGPGTRLTVL.

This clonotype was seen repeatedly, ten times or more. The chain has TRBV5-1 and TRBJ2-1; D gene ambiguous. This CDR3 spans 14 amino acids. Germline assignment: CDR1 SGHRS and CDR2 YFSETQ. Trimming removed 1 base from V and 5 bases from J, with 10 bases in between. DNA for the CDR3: TGCGCCAGCAGCTTGACAGCCGCGAACAATGAGCAGTTCTTC. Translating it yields CASSLTAANNEQFF.

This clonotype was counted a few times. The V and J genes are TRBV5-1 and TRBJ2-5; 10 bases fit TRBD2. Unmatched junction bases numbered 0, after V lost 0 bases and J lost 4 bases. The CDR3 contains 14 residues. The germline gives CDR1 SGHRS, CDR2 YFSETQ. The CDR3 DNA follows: TGCGCCAGCAGCTTGGAGCGGGGGGGAGAGACCCAGTACTTC. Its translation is CASSLERGGETQYF.

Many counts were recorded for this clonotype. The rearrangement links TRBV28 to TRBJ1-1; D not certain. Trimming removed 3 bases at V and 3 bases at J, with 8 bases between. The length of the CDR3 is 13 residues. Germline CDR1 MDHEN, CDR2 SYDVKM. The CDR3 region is CASSLKQYTEAFF. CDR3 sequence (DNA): TGTGCCAGCAGTTTGAAACAGTACACTGAAGCTTTCTTT.

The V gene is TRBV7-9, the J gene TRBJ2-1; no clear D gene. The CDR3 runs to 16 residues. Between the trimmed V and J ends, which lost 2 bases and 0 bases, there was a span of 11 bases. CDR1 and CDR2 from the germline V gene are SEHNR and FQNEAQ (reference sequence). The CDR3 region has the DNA TGTGCCAGCAGCTTAATGGTGCGAAGCTCCTACAATGAGCAGTTCTTC. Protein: CASSLMVRSSYNEQFF.

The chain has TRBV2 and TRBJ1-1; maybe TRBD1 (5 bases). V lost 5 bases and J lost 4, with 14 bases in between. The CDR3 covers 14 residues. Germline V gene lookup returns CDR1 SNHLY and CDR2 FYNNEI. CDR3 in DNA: TGTGCCAGCAGTCGGGACCCATGGGGCACTGAAGCTTTCTTT. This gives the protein CASSRDPWGTEAFF.

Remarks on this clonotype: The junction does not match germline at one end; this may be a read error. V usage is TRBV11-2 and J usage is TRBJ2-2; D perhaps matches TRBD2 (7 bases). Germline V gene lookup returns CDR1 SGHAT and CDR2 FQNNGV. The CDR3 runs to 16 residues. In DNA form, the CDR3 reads TGTGCCAGCACCTTACGCGGGGGCCTTAACACCGGGGAGCTGTTTTTT. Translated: CASTLRGGLNTGELFF.

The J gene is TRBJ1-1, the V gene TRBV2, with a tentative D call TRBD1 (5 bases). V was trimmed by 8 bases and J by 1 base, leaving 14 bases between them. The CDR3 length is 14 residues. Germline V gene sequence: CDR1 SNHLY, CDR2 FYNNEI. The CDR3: CASHRDGENTEAFF. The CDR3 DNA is TGTGCCAGCCACCGGGACGGCGAGAACACTGAAGCTTTCTTT. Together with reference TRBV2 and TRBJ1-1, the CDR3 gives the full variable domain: EPEVTQTPSHQVTQMGQEVILRCVPISNHLYFYWYRQILGQKVEFLVSFYNNEISEKSEIFDDQFSVERPDGSNFTLKIRSTKLEDSAMYFCASHRDGENTEAFFGQGTRLTVV.

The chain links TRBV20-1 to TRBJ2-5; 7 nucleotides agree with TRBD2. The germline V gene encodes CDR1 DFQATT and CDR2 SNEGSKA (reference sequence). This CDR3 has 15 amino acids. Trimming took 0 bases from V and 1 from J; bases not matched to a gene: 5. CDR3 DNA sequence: TGCAGTGCTAGAGATCCAGCGGGGCGCCAAGAGACCCAGTACTTC. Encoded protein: CSARDPAGRQETQYF.

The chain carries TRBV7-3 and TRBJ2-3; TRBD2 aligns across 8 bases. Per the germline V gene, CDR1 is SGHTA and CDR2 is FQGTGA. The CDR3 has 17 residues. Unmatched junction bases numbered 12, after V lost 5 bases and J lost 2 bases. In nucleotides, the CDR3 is TGTGCCAGCAGCCTCGGGGCGAGCGGGGGCTTCACAGATACGCAGTATTTT. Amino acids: CASSLGASGGFTDTQYF.

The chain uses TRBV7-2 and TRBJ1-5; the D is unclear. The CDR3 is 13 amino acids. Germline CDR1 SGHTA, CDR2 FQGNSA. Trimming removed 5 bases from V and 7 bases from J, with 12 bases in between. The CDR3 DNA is TGTGCCAGCAGCCGGGCGCTTTGGCAGCCCCAGCATTTT. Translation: CASSRALWQPQHF.

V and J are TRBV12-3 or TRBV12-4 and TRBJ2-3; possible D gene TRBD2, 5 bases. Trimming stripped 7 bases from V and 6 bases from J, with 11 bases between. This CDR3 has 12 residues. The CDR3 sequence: CASMTEGDTQYF. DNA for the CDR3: TGTGCCAGCATGACCGAGGGCGATACGCAGTATTTT.

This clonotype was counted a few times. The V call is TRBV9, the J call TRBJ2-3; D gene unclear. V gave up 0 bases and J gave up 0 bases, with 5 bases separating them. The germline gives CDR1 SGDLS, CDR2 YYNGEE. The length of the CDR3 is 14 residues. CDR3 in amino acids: CASSVAASTDTQYF. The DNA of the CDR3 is TGTGCCAGCAGCGTAGCTGCTAGCACAGATACGCAGTATTTT.

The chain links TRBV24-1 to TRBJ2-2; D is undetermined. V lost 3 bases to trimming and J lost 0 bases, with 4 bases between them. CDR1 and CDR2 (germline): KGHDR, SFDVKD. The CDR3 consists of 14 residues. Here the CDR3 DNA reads TGTGCCACCAGTGATGCAGCGAACACCGGGGAGCTGTTTTTT. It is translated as CATSDAANTGELFF.

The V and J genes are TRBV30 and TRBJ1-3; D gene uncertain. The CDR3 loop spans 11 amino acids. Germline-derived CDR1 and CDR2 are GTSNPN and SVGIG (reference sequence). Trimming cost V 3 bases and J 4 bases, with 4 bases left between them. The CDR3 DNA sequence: TGTGCCTGGAGAAGGGGAAACACCATATATTTT. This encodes CAWRRGNTIYF.

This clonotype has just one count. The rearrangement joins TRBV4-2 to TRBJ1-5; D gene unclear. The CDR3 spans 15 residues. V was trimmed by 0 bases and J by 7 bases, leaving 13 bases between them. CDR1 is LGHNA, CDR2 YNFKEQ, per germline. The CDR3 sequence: CASSQDRGKGQPQHF. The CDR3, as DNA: TGTGCCAGCAGCCAAGATCGGGGAAAGGGCCAGCCCCAGCATTTT.

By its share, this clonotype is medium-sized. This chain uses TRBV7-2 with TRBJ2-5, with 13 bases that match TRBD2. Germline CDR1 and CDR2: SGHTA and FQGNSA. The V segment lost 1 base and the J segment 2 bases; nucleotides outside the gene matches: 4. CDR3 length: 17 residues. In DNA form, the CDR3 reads TGTGCCAGCAGCTTAGTGGGACTAGCGGGGAATCAAGAGACCCAGTACTTC. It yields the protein CASSLVGLAGNQETQYF.

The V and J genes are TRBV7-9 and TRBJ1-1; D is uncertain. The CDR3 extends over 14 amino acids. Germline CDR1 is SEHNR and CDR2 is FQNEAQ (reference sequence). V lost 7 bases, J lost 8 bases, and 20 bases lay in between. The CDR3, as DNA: TGTGCCAGCATCCAAACGGGGTTAGGCAGGGAAGCTTTCTTT. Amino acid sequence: CASIQTGLGREAFF.

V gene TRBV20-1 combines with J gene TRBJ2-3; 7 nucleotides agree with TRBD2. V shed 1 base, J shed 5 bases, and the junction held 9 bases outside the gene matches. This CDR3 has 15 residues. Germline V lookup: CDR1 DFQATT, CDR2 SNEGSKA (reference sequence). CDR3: CSARAWTRGVDTQYF. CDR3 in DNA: TGCAGTGCTAGAGCCTGGACTAGAGGTGTAGATACGCAGTATTTT.

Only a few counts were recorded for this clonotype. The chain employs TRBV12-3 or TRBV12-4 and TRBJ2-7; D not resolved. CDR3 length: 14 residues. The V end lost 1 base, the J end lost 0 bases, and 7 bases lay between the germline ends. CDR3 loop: CASSLEVTSYEQYF. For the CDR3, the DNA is TGTGCCAGCAGTTTAGAAGTTACCTCCTACGAGCAGTACTTC.

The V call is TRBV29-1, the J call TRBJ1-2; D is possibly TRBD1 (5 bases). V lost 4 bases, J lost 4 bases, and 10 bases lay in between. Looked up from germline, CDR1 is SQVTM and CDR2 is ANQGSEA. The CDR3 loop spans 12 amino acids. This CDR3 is CSVAGPTYGYTF. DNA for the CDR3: TGCAGCGTTGCAGGGCCCACCTATGGCTACACCTTC.

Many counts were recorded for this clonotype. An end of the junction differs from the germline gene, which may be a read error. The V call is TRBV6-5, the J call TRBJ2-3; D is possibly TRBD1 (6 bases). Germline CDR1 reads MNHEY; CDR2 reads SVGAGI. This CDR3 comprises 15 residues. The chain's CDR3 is CASSYWQGRGDTQYF. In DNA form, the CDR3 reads TGTGCCAGCAGCTACTGGCAGGGGAGAGGGGATACGCAGTATTTT.